This TCR beta chain originates from a study of blood T cell repertoires in COVID-19. Study at large: T cells, B-cell-depleted T cells, or PBMCs provided the cDNA or gDNA that served as material.

Individuals aged about 18 to 100 years were recruited from fewer than 30 US areas. Cohorts were determined from participant-reported clinical history. Germline CDR1 and CDR2: MDHEN and SYDVKM. This CDR3 has 15 amino acids. V was clipped by 3 bases and J by 9 bases; unmatched bases: 6. TCRdb keeps only in-frame clones here, not all; method: immunoSEQ multiplex PCR. The table lists around 260,000 clones, more than 80% of them singletons. The chain recombines TRBV28 with TRBJ2-1; 12 bases are a match to TRBD2. Specimen: PBMCs or T cells enriched from blood (not recorded which). This TCR derives from a woman younger than 45 who had recovered from COVID-19. CDR3 DNA: TGTGCCAGCAGTTTCTACCCTAGCGGGAGGGGTGAGCAGTTCTTC. It specifies CASSFYPSGRGEQFF.